This TCR beta chain was sequenced for a study of a mutant IDH1 vaccine in newly diagnosed glioma. Study background: Sex distribution of treated patients was roughly 62% male and roughly 40% female; mean age was 40.4 years. Patients had received radiotherapy, temozolomide, or both previously, most receiving both. General observations from the study: Vaccine-induced immune responses occurred in more than 80% of patients.

Time point: week 5, during vaccination. The study gave 300 ug of mutant IDH1 20-mer peptide per vaccine dose, with topical imiquimod. Looked up from germline, CDR1 is SGDLS and CDR2 is YYNGEE. Between the trimmed V and J ends, which lost 2 bases and 0 bases, there was a span of 9 bases. This CDR3 spans 16 amino acids. Note on this clone: The antigen is not known.

Profiling relied on immunoSEQ multiplex PCR, and the TCRdb table lists in-frame clones only, not all of them. The table has approximately 27,000 clones, roughly nine tenths seen once. The rearrangement links TRBV9 to TRBJ2-6; D is uncertain. This clonotype was obtained from a man younger than 30 with glioma. The material sequenced was PBMCs, taken from a glioma patient whose treatment included an IDH1 peptide vaccine. The CDR3, as DNA: TGTGCCAGCAGCGTGACACTTAGCTCTGGGGCCAACGTCCTGACTTTC. It is translated as CASSVTLSSGANVLTF.